This is a list of T cell receptor beta chains from one sample in a study of blood T cell repertoires in COVID-19. Some clones are missing from TCRdb's copy, which holds only in-frame ones; the method was immunoSEQ multiplex PCR. The sample records 110,000 or so clones, roughly 81% being singletons. The sequencing sample was made of peripheral blood. These receptor sequences come from a man in his forties with acute or convalescent COVID-19. The CDR3 runs from the conserved cysteine through the conserved F or W. A D gene is named only where the DNA matches it firmly.

CDR3: CASSVSGGAREQYF
D: TRBD2
V: TRBV6-5

CDR3: CASSFRPPGKTNTEAFF
D: NA
V: TRBV11-2

CDR3: CASSLEGWGGNTDTQYF
D: NA
V: TRBV11-2

CDR3: CASRGLAGNTIYF
D: NA
V: TRBV7-9

CDR3: CASKATGTGEQPQHF
D: TRBD1
V: TRBV19

CDR3: CATTPAGANVLTF
D: NA
V: TRBV10-3

CDR3: CASSLDLAGGRDTQYF
D: TRBD2
V: TRBV11-2

CDR3: CGLAGGRRRYEQYF
D: TRBD2
V: TRBV19

CDR3: CASSPRGKGPTNEKLFF
D: NA
V: TRBV7-9

CDR3: CASSGRDYYTDTQYF
D: TRBD2
V: TRBV9

CDR3: CASSSVGGDTEAFF
D: NA
V: TRBV7-6

CDR3: CASSIGVAGPVDTQYF
D: TRBD2
V: TRBV19

CDR3: CAGRVNQPQHF
D: NA
V: TRBV19

CDR3: CASSRAGTATREQYF
D: TRBD1
V: TRBV19

CDR3: CASSYPTGAGGANVLTF
D: TRBD1
V: TRBV5-1

CDR3: CASSYAGGDQPQHF
D: NA
V: TRBV6-5

CDR3: CASGPPGTANTGELFF
D: TRBD1
V: TRBV12-5

CDR3: CAISEGTGFNSPLHF
D: TRBD1
V: TRBV10-3

CDR3: CASSPDPRATEAFF
D: NA
V: TRBV11-2

CDR3: CAISESEDRGSYGYTF
D: TRBD1
V: TRBV10-3

CDR3: CASRAGGLLDTGELFF
D: TRBD2
V: TRBV4-1

CDR3: CAWSKGYTEAFF
D: NA
V: TRBV30

CDR3: CAFVRGSATDTQYF
D: NA
V: TRBV30

CDR3: CASSIQAGSNEQYF
D: TRBD2
V: TRBV19

CDR3: CAGGTSGGASYEQYF
D: TRBD2
V: TRBV30

CDR3: CASSIDRDHEQYF
D: TRBD1
V: TRBV7-7

CDR3: CASRTGTGLSPLHF
D: TRBD1
V: TRBV19

CDR3: CASSKPPPGDRLSGNTIYF
D: NA
V: TRBV21-1

CDR3: CASSLIFRGGWGTQYF
D: NA
V: TRBV7-2

CDR3: CASTRTGSGGELFF
D: TRBD1
V: TRBV6-5

CDR3: CAWSHGQGGYEQYF
D: TRBD1
V: TRBV30

CDR3: CASRPGTVGTEAFF
D: TRBD1
V: TRBV5-1

CDR3: CASSTTGTGMGYTF
D: TRBD1
V: TRBV11-2

CDR3: CASSTETGSYEQYF
D: NA
V: TRBV7-2

CDR3: CASSQDGVYRKGGADTQYF
D: NA
V: TRBV14

CDR3: CASSLVSGELFF
D: NA
V: TRBV4-1

CDR3: CASSFGTDPDAQYF
D: TRBD1
V: TRBV5-1

CDR3: CSASGRADYGYTF
D: NA
V: TRBV20-1

CDR3: CASSVLGGAGNTEAFF
D: NA
V: TRBV9

CDR3: CASRRGTGERNYGYTF
D: TRBD1
V: TRBV6-7

CDR3: CASSSYVGGPTDTQYF
D: NA
V: TRBV5-8

CDR3: CASSLSPGSMNTEAFF
D: NA
V: TRBV27

CDR3: CASAGDGRTEAFF
D: NA
V: TRBV6-5

CDR3: CASSLYGGETEAFF
D: NA
V: TRBV5-5

CDR3: CASSAGTGGTDTQYF
D: TRBD1
V: TRBV3-1/TRBV3-2

CDR3: CASSRWVGGTEAFF
D: NA
V: TRBV4-1

CDR3: CASSESSGLDEQYF
D: NA
V: TRBV10-2

CDR3: CASGLGHGGEQYF
D: NA
V: TRBV12-5

CDR3: CSVVQTRDGGREQYF
D: NA
V: TRBV29-1

CDR3: CASSRGQGASGNTIYF
D: TRBD1
V: TRBV18

CDR3: CATSTLGTGNTGELFF
D: TRBD1
V: TRBV23-1

CDR3: CASSQKGQSEQFF
D: TRBD1
V: TRBV4-1

CDR3: CASSLEGRNQPQHF
D: NA
V: TRBV5-1